Sequencing of this T cell receptor (beta chain) was carried out in a study of monozygotic twins with inflammatory bowel disease. Whole-study findings and limits: A reduction in TCRbeta diversity (inverse Simpson) was seen in IBD patients relative to healthy co-twins.

Germline V CDR1 and CDR2: MNHEY, SVGAGI. The CDR3 runs 13 residues. A word on this clonotype: The antigen is not known.

The input for each TCR library was roughly 3,600 ng of total RNA. UMIs that included a 6-nucleotide sample barcode were added by template switching, which took place during cDNA synthesis. TCRdb re-called the 5' RACE reads and gives one entry per CDR3 protein, without DNA. In all, the sample yields more than 95,000 distinct CDR3 sequences. This chain uses TRBV6-5 with TRBJ2-7; the TCRdb D gene call, TRBD1, has no DNA to confirm it. Sequencing was done on a sample of blood. The TCR originated in a human donor with ulcerative colitis or Crohn's disease, or a healthy co-twin of an affected twin (not recorded which). The CDR3 loop reads CASSQRTGREQYF.